Each of the 3 T cell receptor beta chains below was sequenced from the same sample in a study of PD-1 blockade in classical Hodgkin lymphoma. Sample time point: newly diagnosed, previously untreated cHL patient sample. Magnetic negative selection was used to purify CD8+ T cells from thawed PBMCs. Profiled with immunoSEQ multiplex PCR; TCRdb holds only in-frame clones, not every one. The sample includes 23,000 or so clones, around 87% seen only once; the top ten take over 6%. Sequenced sample: CD8+ T cells from blood. Every receptor here comes from a human donor with classical Hodgkin lymphoma.

This clone occurred a few times. J is TRBJ2-5 and V is TRBV7-9; TRBD2 matches 7 bases. V was pared by 3 bases and J by 4 bases, with 5 bases of the junction left unmatched. Germline V gives CDR1 SEHNR, CDR2 FQNEAQ (reference sequence). The CDR3 spans 14 residues. CDR3 protein: CASSFIGGRETQYF. The DNA of the CDR3 is TGTGCCAGCAGCTTTATCGGGGGGAGAGAGACCCAGTACTTC.

V usage is TRBV4-1 and J usage is TRBJ2-7; 8 positions match TRBD2. J was trimmed by 4 bases and V by 5 bases; bases with no gene match: 10. The CDR3 is made up of 15 amino acids. Per the germline V gene, CDR1 is MGHRA and CDR2 is YSYEKL. CDR3 region: CASSSRGGAGYEQYF. CDR3 DNA: TGCGCCAGCAGCTCACGGGGGGGCGCGGGGTACGAGCAGTACTTC.

The chain couples TRBV6-5 to TRBJ1-1, with unresolved D. The CDR3 totals 13 residues. From germline, CDR1 is MNHEY and CDR2 SVGAGI. The V end lost 5 bases, the J end lost 7 bases, and 14 bases lay between the germline ends. CDR3 nucleotide sequence: TGTGCCAGCAGTAGTAGGGCGAACCTTGAAGCTTTCTTT. Translated, it gives CASSSRANLEAFF.